The 14 T cell receptor beta chains presented below share a single source sample, sequenced in a study of cytomegalovirus exposure and HLA in healthy donors. Primers for the PCR totalled 60 Vbeta and 13 Jbeta. Only in-frame clones appear in the TCRdb table, and some are missing; sequencing was by immunoSEQ multiplex PCR. The sample holds 75,000 to 90,000 clones, 65% to 80% seen once. Sequencing was carried out using PBMCs. The origin of the receptors is a woman in her thirties or forties in good health and CMV-seropositive.

This clone came up a few times. The V call is TRBV5-1, the J call TRBJ1-2; TRBD1 aligns across 9 bases. With V trimmed by 4 bases and J by 4 bases, 5 bases remained unmatched. In germline, CDR1 is SGHRS, CDR2 YFSETQ. The CDR3 sequence is 14 residues long. The CDR3 DNA sequence: TGCGCCAGCAGCCCAACGACAGGGGGCTATGGCTACACCTTC. It codes for CASSPTTGGYGYTF. The full variable domain, in which reference TRBV5-1 and TRBJ1-2 provide the parts outside the CDR3, is KAGVTQTPRYLIKTRGQQVTLSCSPISGHRSVSWYQQTPGQGLQFLFEYFSETQRNKGNFPGRFSGRQFSNSRSEMNVSTLELGDSALYLCASSPTTGGYGYTFGSGTRLTVV.

The chain joins TRBV4-3 to TRBJ2-4; TRBD1 aligns across 8 bases. CDR1 is LGHNA, CDR2 YSLEER, per germline. The J segment lost 2 bases and the V segment lost 1 base, leaving 4 bases of the junction unmatched. CDR3 size: 16 residues. The DNA of the CDR3 is TGCGCCAGCAGCCAAGTGGGACAGGAGACCAAAAACATTCAGTACTTC. Amino acids: CASSQVGQETKNIQYF.

The sample holds one count of this clone. The genes are TRBV18 and TRBJ2-7; D is unclear. The germline CDR1 and CDR2 sequences are KGHSH and LQKENI. Trimming removed 3 bases at V and 2 bases at J, with 8 bases between. The CDR3 covers 13 residues. The CDR3 here is CASSPSQAYEQYF. In DNA form, the CDR3 reads TGTGCCAGCTCACCGAGTCAGGCCTACGAGCAGTACTTC.

This clone was seen only once. The chain joins TRBV4-2 to TRBJ2-1, with D possibly TRBD2 on 7 matching bases. The length of the CDR3 is 17 residues. Trimming pared 1 base from V and 4 bases from J, leaving 17 bases between. Germline CDR1 is LGHNA and CDR2 is YNFKEQ. The CDR3 DNA reads TGTGCCAGCAGCCAAGCGTCTCGGGGGGCCTTATACAATGAGCAGTTCTTC. It specifies CASSQASRGALYNEQFF.

The chain links TRBV23-1 to TRBJ2-5, with a weak D call TRBD2 (6 bases). Being an ORF, TRBV23-1 has a function that is uncertain. Trimming took off 8 bases at V and 4 bases at J, with 11 bases between the two ends. This CDR3 contains 12 residues. In nucleotides, the CDR3 is TGCGCCAGCGGGAGGTCAGCAGAGACCCAGTACTTC. It specifies CASGRSAETQYF.

This clone was counted only a few times. The V and J genes are TRBV6-5 and TRBJ1-4; 7 bases line up with TRBD1. After removal of 7 bases from V and 4 bases from J, the junction contained 6 bases not matched to a gene. The CDR3 consists of 14 residues. The germline gives CDR1 MNHEY, CDR2 SVGAGI. For the CDR3, the DNA is TGTGCCAGCATAGGGACAGTCGATAATGAAAAACTGTTTTTT. It is translated as CASIGTVDNEKLFF.

CDR3: CASSSLNNEQFF. In DNA, the CDR3 is TGTGCCAGCAGTTCACTGAACAATGAGCAGTTCTTC. The chain joins TRBV27 to TRBJ2-1; D gene uncertain. Germline assignment: CDR1 MNHEY and CDR2 SMNVEV (reference sequence). Between the trimmed V and J ends, which lost 4 bases and 5 bases, there was a span of 6 bases. The CDR3 runs to 12 residues.

The chain couples TRBV2 to TRBJ2-1, with 7 bases matching TRBD2. The CDR3 is 14 residues long. Germline V gene sequence: CDR1 SNHLY, CDR2 FYNNEI. Losses at the gene ends were 6 bases for V and 5 bases for J; bases not matched to a gene: 7. This chain's CDR3 is CASSGRTSDNEQFF. DNA of the CDR3: TGTGCCAGCAGCGGGCGGACTAGTGACAATGAGCAGTTCTTC.

The chain employs TRBV7-6 and TRBJ1-3; TRBD1 is a possible D gene (5 bases). The V gene's germline CDR1 is SGHVS and CDR2 FNYEAQ. This CDR3 region has 16 residues. V gave up 3 bases and J gave up 6 bases, with 18 bases separating them. The CDR3 DNA reads TGTGCCAGCAGCTTGGGCCCGACGGGGGGTGAAAACACCATATATTTT. It yields the protein CASSLGPTGGENTIYF.

The chain couples TRBV6-1 to TRBJ1-6, with 9 bases lining up with TRBD1. This CDR3 is 17 amino acids long. J was trimmed by 4 bases and V by 2 bases; bases with no gene match: 6. Germline-derived CDR1 and CDR2 are MNHNS and SASEGT. CDR3 sequence reads: CASSEKQGALYNSPLHF. The DNA of the CDR3 is TGTGCCAGCAGTGAAAAACAGGGGGCTCTGTATAATTCACCCCTCCACTTT.

This chain uses TRBV28 with TRBJ1-4; D is undetermined. V lost 2 bases to trimming and J lost 8 bases, with 12 bases between them. Germline assignment: CDR1 MDHEN and CDR2 SYDVKM. The CDR3 sequence is 14 residues long. CDR3 bases: TGTGCCAGCAGTTTAGTCACGAGGCGGGAAAAACTGTTTTTT. It yields the protein CASSLVTRREKLFF.

J is TRBJ2-7 and V is TRBV7-2; the match to TRBD2 covers 8 bases. The germline V gene encodes CDR1 SGHTA and CDR2 FQGNSA. Germline trimming cut 5 bases from V and 0 bases from J; bases unmatched to any gene: 6. The CDR3 contains 15 residues. CDR3 sequence (DNA): TGTGCCAGCAGCCCATTTAGCGGGGCCTCCTACGAGCAGTACTTC. This sequence encodes CASSPFSGASYEQYF.

The CDR3 region is CASSSGQGYEQYF. CDR3 sequence (DNA): TGCGCCAGCAGTTCGGGACAGGGCTACGAGCAGTACTTC. The rearrangement joins TRBV4-1 to TRBJ2-7; 9 bases align to TRBD1. Per the germline V gene, CDR1 is MGHRA and CDR2 is YSYEKL. The CDR3 runs 13 residues. V shed 6 bases, J shed 3 bases, and the junction held 3 bases outside the gene matches.

J is TRBJ2-3 and V is TRBV5-1, with no clear D. Germline V gene lookup returns CDR1 SGHRS and CDR2 YFSETQ. Trimming took off 1 base at V and 1 base at J, with 10 bases between the two ends. This CDR3 comprises 15 residues. The CDR3, as DNA: TGCGCCAGCAGCTTGCGTGGTAGAGGCACAGATACGCAGTATTTT. It encodes CASSLRGRGTDTQYF.